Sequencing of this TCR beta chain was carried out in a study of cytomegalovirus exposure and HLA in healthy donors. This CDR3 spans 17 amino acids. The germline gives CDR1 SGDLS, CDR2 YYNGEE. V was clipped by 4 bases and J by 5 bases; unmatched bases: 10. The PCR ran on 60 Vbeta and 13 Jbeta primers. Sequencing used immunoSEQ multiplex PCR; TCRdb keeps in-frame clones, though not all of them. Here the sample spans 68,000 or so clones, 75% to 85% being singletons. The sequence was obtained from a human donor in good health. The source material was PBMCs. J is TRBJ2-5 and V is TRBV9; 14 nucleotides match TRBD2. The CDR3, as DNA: TGTGCCAGCAGCTCTTCCGGGACTAGCGGGGGTTGGGAGACCCAGTACTTC. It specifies CASSSSGTSGGWETQYF.